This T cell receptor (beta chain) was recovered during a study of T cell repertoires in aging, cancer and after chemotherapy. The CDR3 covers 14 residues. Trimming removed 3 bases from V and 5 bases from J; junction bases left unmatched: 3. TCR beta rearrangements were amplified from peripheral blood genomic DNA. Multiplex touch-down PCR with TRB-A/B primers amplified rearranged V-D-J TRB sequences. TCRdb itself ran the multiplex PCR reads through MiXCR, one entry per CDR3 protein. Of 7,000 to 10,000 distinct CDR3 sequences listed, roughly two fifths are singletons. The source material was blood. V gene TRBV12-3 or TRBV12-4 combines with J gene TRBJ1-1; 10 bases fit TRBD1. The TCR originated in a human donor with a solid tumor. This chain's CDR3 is CASSFTDRGTEAFF. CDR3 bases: TGTGCCAGCAGTTTCACGGACAGGGGGACTGAAGCTTTCTTT.